The clone carrying this T cell receptor beta chain has a handful of counts. Its antigen is unknown. The data derive from a study of beta chain features in type 1 diabetes. Study results and caveats: Significant though moderate, a shortening of TCRB CDR3s appeared in all four CD4+ subsets of Type 1 diabetes patients. Patients with type 1 diabetes showed fewer VDJ junction insertions and more deletions.

Sequenced material consisted of expressed TCRB transcripts (all of the isolated RNA was reverse transcribed). Repertoires were generated with immunoSEQ multiplex PCR, while TCRdb's copy carries only in-frame clones and drops some. This sample yields hundreds of thousands of clones, of which 11% are seen a single time; just over 0.015% belongs to the top ten. The CDR3 has 12 residues. The germline CDR1 and CDR2 sequences are GTSNPN and SVGIG (reference sequence). Trimming took 6 bases from V and 3 from J, leaving 10 bases between them. The sequence came from a woman aged 30 to 39 in good health. This rearrangement joins TRBV30 to TRBJ2-3, with D possibly TRBD1 on 5 matching bases. The sample comprised naive CD4+ T cells from blood. The CDR3 loop is CACRRGTDTQYF. The CDR3 nucleotides read TGTGCCTGTAGAAGGGGAACAGATACGCAGTATTTT.